Listed below are T cell receptor beta chains from one sample, sequenced in a study of T cells after yellow fever vaccination. MiXCR was run by TCRdb on the 5' RACE reads, yielding one entry per CDR3 protein. The repertoire holds about 350,000 distinct CDR3 sequences, with 7% to 10% as singletons. The source material was PBMCs, sampled around 45 days after the first yellow fever vaccination. These receptors all stem from a man younger than 35 who received the YFV17D yellow fever vaccine. The CDR3 runs from the conserved cysteine through the conserved F or W. D genes are given only for firm matches. Not every row has a clone size; where given, it reads once, few, many or a size class.

d_gene	j_gene	abundance	v_gene	CDR3aa	CDR3nt
-	TRBJ2-7	-	TRBV30	CAWSRTVSYEQYF	TGTGCCTGGAGCCGGACGGTCTCCTACGAGCAGTACTTC
TRBD1	TRBJ1-5	few	TRBV7-2	CASSNLQGLPQHF	TGTGCCAGCAGCAACCTACAGGGGCTGCCCCAGCATTTT
TRBD2	TRBJ2-3	-	TRBV5-1	CASRQRGTDTQYF	TGCGCCAGCAGACAGCGGGGGACAGATACGCAGTATTTT
TRBD2	TRBJ2-1	-	TRBV4-3	CASSPSLAGADNEQFF	TGCGCCAGCAGCCCCTCATTAGCGGGGGCGGACAATGAGCAGTTCTTC
TRBD1	TRBJ2-3	-	TRBV7-2	CASSSYLTGTGTDTQYF	TGTGCCAGCAGCTCATATTTGACAGGGACCGGGACAGATACGCAGTATTTT
-	TRBJ2-3	few	TRBV2	CASKRGARTDTQYF	TGTGCCAGCAAACGGGGGGCTCGGACAGATACGCAGTATTTT
TRBD2	TRBJ2-1	many	TRBV4-2	CASSRTLTTSGGANEQFF	TGTGCCAGCAGTCGAACTCTTACGACTAGCGGGGGGGCCAATGAGCAGTTCTTC
-	TRBJ1-6	few	TRBV20-1	CSARGGAHSYNSPLHF	TGCAGTGCTAGAGGTGGGGCCCATAGCTATAATTCACCCCTCCACTTT
-	TRBJ1-3	few	TRBV11-2	CASSLGVSSGNTIYF	TGTGCCAGCAGCTTAGGGGTTAGCTCTGGAAACACCATATATTTT
-	TRBJ1-2	-	TRBV20-1	CSAPAVSYGYTF	TGCAGTGCGCCAGCAGTCTCCTATGGCTACACCTTC